The clone carrying this T cell receptor (beta chain) appeared many times. Arm-PCR of CDR3 regions with iRepertoire HTBI primers generated TCR beta libraries. TCRdb ran MiXCR on the multiplex PCR reads and lists one entry per CDR3 protein. The sample yields about 540,000 distinct CDR3 sequences, approximately 12% seen once. The sample belongs to a study of regulatory T cells in long-lasting Graves disease. In germline, CDR1 is SGHTA, CDR2 FQGNSA. CDR3 length: 15 residues. The V and J ends lost 6 bases and 9 bases, in that order; junction bases with no gene match: 9. Noted time point: newly diagnosed GD, antithyroid drugs for less than 3 months. Generation of the TCR library employed RNA extracted from PBMCs. These data are also associated with another study on T cells in Graves' hyperthyroidism and ophthalmopathy. That paper states: RT-PCR in the first round (using the HTBI primer set) targeted the TCR CDR3. Blood also held most thyroid clonotypes expanded beyond 0.001.

This sequence originates from a man between 25 and 39 years old with Graves disease. The sequencing here drew on peripheral blood mononuclear cells (PBMCs), taken at new diagnosis, from a patient treated with antithyroid drugs. The chain employs TRBV7-2 and TRBJ2-1, with 12 positions matching TRBD2. Here the CDR3 DNA reads TGTGCCAGCAGGGGTCTAGCGGGAGGGCGGGGTGAGCAGTTCTTC. Encoded protein: CASRGLAGGRGEQFF.